The sequence of this TCR beta chain was determined in a study of CD8 T cells in Susac syndrome. The TEMRA cells underwent FACS enrichment, while the CD8+ and CD4+ T cells underwent negative isolation. Random hexamers were used to reverse transcribe the RNA input (about 0.45 to 1 ug). TCRdb used MiXCR to reprocess the immunoSEQ multiplex PCR reads, holding one entry per CDR3 protein. Here the sample spans a few hundred thousand distinct CDR3 sequences, more than 85% being singletons. Sequences were obtained from CD4+ T cells from PBMCs. The clonotype comes from a human donor with multiple sclerosis.

The CDR3 DNA sequence: TGTGCCAGCAGCCTGCAGGATTTTTCCTACGAGCAGTACTTC. This gives the protein CASSLQDFSYEQYF. This rearrangement joins TRBV7-9 to TRBJ2-7; the D is unclear. In germline, CDR1 is SEHNR, CDR2 FQNEAQ (reference sequence). The ends were cut back, 5 bases at V and 1 base at J, with 12 bases in the middle. The CDR3 consists of 14 residues.